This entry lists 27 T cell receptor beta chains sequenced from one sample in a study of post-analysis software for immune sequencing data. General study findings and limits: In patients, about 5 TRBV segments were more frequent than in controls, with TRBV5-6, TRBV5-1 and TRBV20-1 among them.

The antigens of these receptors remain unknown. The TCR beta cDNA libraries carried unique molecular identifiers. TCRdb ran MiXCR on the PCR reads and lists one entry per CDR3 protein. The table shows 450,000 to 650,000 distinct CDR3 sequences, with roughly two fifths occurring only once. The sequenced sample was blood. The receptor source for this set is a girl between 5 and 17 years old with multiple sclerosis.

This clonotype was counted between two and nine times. CDR3 DNA sequence: TGTGCCAGCAGCTTGGCCTTGCGTGAGCAGTTCTTC. Encoded protein: CASSLALREQFF. The V gene is TRBV5-6, the J gene TRBJ2-1; D is unresolved. V was clipped by 0 bases and J by 9 bases, with 7 bases between them. Germline lookup yields CDR1 SGHDT and CDR2 YYEEEE. The CDR3 runs 12 residues.

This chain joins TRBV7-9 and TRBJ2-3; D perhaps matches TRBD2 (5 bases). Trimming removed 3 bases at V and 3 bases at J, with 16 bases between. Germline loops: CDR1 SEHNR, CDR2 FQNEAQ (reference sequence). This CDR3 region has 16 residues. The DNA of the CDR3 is TGTGCCAGCAGCTTGCTTACGGGGTTTCGTACAGATACGCAGTATTTT. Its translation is CASSLLTGFRTDTQYF.

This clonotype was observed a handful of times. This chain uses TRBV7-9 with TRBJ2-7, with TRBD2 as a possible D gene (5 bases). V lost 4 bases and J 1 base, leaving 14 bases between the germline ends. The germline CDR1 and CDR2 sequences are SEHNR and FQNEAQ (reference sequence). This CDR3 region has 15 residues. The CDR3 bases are TGTGCCAGCAGCTCCGCCGGGATCCGTTCCTACGAGCAGTACTTC. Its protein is CASSSAGIRSYEQYF.

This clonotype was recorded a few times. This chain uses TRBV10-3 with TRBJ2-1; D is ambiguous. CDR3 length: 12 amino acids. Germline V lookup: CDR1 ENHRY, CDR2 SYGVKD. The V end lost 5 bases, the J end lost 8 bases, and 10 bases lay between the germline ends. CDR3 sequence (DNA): TGTGCCATCAGTTTAAGAGCCGATGAGCAGTTCTTC. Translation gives CAISLRADEQFF.

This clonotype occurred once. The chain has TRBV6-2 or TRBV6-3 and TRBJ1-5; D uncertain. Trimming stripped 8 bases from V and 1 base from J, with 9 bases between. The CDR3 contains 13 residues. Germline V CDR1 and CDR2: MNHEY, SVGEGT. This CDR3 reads CASAKGSNQPQHF. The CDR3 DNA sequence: TGTGCCAGCGCCAAGGGAAGCAATCAGCCCCAGCATTTT.

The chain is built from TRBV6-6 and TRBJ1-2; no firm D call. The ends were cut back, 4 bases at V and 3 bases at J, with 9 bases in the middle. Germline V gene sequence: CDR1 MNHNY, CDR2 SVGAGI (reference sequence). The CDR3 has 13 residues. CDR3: CASSSAEYYGYTF. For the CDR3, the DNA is TGTGCCAGCAGTTCGGCCGAGTACTATGGCTACACCTTC.

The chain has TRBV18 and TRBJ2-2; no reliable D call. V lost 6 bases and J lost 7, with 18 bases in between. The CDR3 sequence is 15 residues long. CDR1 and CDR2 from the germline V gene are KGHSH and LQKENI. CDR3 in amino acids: CASSPGTPDIGELFF. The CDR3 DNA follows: TGTGCCAGCTCCCCAGGAACACCCGATATCGGGGAGCTGTTTTTT.

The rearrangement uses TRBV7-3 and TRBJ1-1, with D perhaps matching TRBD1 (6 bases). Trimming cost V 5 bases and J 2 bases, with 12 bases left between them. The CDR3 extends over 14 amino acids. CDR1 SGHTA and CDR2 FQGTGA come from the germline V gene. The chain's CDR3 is CASSAGHTNTEAFF. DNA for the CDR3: TGTGCCAGCAGCGCGGGACATACTAACACTGAAGCTTTCTTT.

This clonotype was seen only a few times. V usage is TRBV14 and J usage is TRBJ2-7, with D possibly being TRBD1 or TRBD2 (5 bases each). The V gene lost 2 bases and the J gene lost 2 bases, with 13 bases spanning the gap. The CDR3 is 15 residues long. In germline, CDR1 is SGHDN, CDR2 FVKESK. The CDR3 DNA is TGTGCCAGCAGCCAAAACGGGCTGGGGGCCTACGAGCAGTACTTC. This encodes CASSQNGLGAYEQYF.

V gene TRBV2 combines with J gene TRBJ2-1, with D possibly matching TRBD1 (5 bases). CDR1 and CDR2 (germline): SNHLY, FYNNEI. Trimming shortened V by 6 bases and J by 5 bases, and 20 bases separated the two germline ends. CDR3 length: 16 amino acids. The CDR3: CASSALVGQGNNEQFF. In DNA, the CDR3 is TGTGCCAGCAGCGCCCTGGTGGGGCAGGGTAACAATGAGCAGTTCTTC.

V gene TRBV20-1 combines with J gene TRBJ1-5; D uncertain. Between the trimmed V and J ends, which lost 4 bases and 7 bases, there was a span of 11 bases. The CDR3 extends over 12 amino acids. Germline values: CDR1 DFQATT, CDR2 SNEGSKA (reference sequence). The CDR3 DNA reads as TGCAGTGCTACCGACATCGACCAGCCCCAGCATTTT. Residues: CSATDIDQPQHF.

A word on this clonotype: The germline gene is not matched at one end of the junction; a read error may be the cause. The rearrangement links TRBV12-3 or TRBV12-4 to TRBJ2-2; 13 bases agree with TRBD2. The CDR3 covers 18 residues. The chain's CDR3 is CASSLELAGGANTGERFF. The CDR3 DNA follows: TGTGCCAGCAGTTTGGAACTAGCGGGGGGGGCGAACACCGGGGAGCGGTTTTTT.

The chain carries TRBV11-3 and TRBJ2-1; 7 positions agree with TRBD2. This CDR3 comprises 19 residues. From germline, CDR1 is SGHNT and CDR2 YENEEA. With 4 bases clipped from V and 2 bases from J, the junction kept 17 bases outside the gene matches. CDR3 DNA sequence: TGTGCCAGCAGCTCGTGGGGTACTATTCAGGCGGGGGCCTACAATGAGCAGTTCTTC. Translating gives CASSSWGTIQAGAYNEQFF.

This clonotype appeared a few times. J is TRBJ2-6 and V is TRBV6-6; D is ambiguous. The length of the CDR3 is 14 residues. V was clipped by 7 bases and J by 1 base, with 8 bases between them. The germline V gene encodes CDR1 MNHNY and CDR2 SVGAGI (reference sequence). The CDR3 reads CASKGNSGANVLTF. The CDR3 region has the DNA TGTGCCAGCAAAGGGAATTCTGGGGCCAACGTCCTGACTTTC.

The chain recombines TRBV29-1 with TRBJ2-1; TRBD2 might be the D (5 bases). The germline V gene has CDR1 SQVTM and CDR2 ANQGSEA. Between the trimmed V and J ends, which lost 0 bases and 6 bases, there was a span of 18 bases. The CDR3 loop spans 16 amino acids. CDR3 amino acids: CSVEDQGLWWSNEQFF. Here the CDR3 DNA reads TGCAGCGTTGAAGATCAAGGACTCTGGTGGTCCAATGAGCAGTTCTTC.

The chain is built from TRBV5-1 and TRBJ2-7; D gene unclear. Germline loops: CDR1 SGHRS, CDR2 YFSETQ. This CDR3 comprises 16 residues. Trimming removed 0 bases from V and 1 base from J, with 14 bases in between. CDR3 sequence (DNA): TGCGCCAGCAGCTTGGGTTTCCGCCAGACTTCCTACGAGCAGTACTTC. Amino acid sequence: CASSLGFRQTSYEQYF.

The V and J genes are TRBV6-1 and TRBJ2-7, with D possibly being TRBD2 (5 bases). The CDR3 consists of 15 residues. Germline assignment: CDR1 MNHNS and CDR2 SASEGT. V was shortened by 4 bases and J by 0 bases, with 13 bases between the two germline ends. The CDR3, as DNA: TGTGCCAGCAGTGGGCCAACTGGGAGCTCCTACGAGCAGTACTTC. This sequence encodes CASSGPTGSSYEQYF.

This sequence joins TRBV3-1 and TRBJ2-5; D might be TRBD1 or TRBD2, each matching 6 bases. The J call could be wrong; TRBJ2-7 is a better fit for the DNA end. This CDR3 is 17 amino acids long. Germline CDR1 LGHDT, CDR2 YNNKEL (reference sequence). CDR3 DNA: TGTGCCAGCAGCCATCAGGGGTTGGGAGGTCCTCTCTACGAGCAGTACTTC. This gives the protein CASSHQGLGGPLYEQYF.

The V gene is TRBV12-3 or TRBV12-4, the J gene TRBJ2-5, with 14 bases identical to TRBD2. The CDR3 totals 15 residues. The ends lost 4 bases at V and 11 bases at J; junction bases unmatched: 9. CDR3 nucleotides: TGTGCCAGCAGTTCGGGGACTAGCGGGGGCATAAAGCAGTACTTC. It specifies CASSSGTSGGIKQYF.

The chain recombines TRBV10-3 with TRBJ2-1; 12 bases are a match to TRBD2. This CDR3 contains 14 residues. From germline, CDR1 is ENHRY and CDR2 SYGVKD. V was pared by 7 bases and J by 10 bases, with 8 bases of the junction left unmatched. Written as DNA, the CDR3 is TGTGCCATCACAGGGGAACTAGCGGGAGGCGAGCAGTTCTTC. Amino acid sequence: CAITGELAGGEQFF.

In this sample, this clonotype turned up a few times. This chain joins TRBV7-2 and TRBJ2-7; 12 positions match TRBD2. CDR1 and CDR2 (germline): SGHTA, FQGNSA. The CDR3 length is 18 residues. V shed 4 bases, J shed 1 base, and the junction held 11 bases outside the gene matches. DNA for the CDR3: TGTGCCAGCAGCTCGCTTGCGACTAGCGGGGGTAGGTCCTACGAGCAGTACTTC. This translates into CASSSLATSGGRSYEQYF.

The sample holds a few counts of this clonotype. CDR3 DNA: TGCAGTGCTCCCTCAGCAGGGGGCCCGTTCAGAAATGAAAAACTGTTTTTT. It is translated as CSAPSAGGPFRNEKLFF. The chain recombines TRBV20-1 with TRBJ1-4, with 8 bases matching TRBD1. With V trimmed by 5 bases and J by 5 bases, 16 bases remained unmatched. Germline V gene lookup returns CDR1 DFQATT and CDR2 SNEGSKA (reference sequence). The CDR3 has 17 residues.

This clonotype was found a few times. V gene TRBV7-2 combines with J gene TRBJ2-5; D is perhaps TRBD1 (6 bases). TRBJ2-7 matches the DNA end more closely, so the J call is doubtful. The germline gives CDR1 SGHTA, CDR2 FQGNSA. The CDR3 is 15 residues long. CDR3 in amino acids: CASSLDPGHPYEQYF. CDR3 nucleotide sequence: TGTGCCAGCAGCTTAGACCCGGGACACCCTTACGAGCAGTACTTC.

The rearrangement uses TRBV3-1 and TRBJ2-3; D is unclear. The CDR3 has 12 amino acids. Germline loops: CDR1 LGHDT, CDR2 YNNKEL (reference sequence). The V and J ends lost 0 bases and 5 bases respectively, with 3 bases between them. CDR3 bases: TGTGCCAGCAGCCAAGATGTAGATACGCAGTATTTT. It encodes CASSQDVDTQYF.

CDR3 in amino acids: CASSFGTSGSETQYF. The CDR3 DNA sequence: TGCGCCAGCAGCTTCGGGACTAGCGGGAGCGAGACCCAGTACTTC. V and J are TRBV5-1 and TRBJ2-5; TRBD2 matches 14 bases. Trimming took 2 bases from V and 5 from J; bases not matched to a gene: 2. The CDR3 length is 15 residues. The germline V gene encodes CDR1 SGHRS and CDR2 YFSETQ.

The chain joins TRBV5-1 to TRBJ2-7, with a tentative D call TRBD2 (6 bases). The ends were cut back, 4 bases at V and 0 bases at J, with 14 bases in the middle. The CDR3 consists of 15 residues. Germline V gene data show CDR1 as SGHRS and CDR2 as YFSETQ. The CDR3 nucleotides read TGCGCCAGCAGCCTCCTAGCGTCGAGCTCCTACGAGCAGTACTTC. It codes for CASSLLASSSYEQYF.

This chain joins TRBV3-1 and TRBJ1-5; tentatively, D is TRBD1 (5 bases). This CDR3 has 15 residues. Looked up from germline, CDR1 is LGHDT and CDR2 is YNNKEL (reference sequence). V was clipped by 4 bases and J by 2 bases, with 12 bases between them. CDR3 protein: CASSLRGVGNQPQHF. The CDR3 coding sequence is TGTGCCAGCAGCCTAAGGGGTGTTGGCAATCAGCCCCAGCATTTT.